This T cell receptor (beta chain) was recovered during a study of T cells in Graves' hyperthyroidism and ophthalmopathy. General observations from the study: Most thyroid clonotypes expanded above 0.001 appeared in blood too. Model predictions of ophthalmopathy came a median about 6.3 months before onset.

Stability of Graves' hyperthyroidism was defined as absent ophthalmopathy progression within 18 months. RNA transcripts provided the source from which TCR beta CDR3 regions were amplified. With the HTBI primer set, the TCR CDR3 went through a first round of RT-PCR. MiXCR, run by TCRdb on the multiplex PCR reads, gives a single entry per CDR3 protein. Of about 760,000 distinct CDR3 sequences in the sample, roughly 32% were seen once. There are 14 residues in the CDR3. Germline V lookup: CDR1 SGHTA, CDR2 FQGNSA. This clonotype appeared a few times. The antigen is undetermined. A junction boundary mismatches the germline segment, possibly from a read error.

The V and J genes are TRBV7-2 and TRBJ1-1; no reliable D call. The sequencing sample was made of blood. The origin of this receptor is a woman between 40 and 50 years old with Graves' hyperthyroidism. CDR3 in amino acids: CASSQDPTISEAFF. The CDR3 region has the DNA TGCGCCAGCAGCCAAGATCCTACAATTTCTGAAGCTTTCTTT.